This T cell receptor (beta chain) comes out of a study of blood T cell repertoires in COVID-19. Whole-study context: Samples of COVID-19 (acute and convalescent) were obtained from the United States, Italy and Spain. From T cells, B-cell-depleted T cells, or PBMCs came the material, which was cDNA or gDNA.

Resolution of symptoms, clearance, or two negative PCRs was present in recovered Cohort 3 donors. Germline loops: CDR1 DFQATT, CDR2 SNEGSKA (reference sequence). The CDR3 contains 11 residues. Trimming took 5 bases from V and 7 from J, leaving 12 bases between them. Assay used: immunoSEQ multiplex PCR; TCRdb lists only in-frame clones, some missing. The sample has some 250,000 clones; 86% are singletons. The sample comprised PBMCs or T cells enriched from blood (not recorded which). The chain has TRBV20-1 and TRBJ2-7; D unresolved. The TCR comes from a man aged 18 to 35 who had recovered from COVID-19. CDR3: CSAGTPEEQYF. The CDR3 nucleotides are TGCAGTGCTGGAACCCCGGAGGAGCAGTACTTC.